The sample holds a few counts of the clone carrying this T cell receptor beta chain. Antigen unknown. Overnight CMV lysate stimulation of fresh PBMCs defined donor CMV status by CD4+ IFNgamma. Both TRBC1 and TRBC2 were covered by a beta constant-region primer of two equimolar oligonucleotides. Four rounds of PCR amplified the ligated cDNA using nested alpha and beta constant-region primers plus SP2. A 12-nucleotide UMI and the SP2 primer were added to the cDNA 3' end by oligonucleotide ligation. MiXCR, applied by TCRdb to the UMI-ligation and nested PCR reads, yields one record per CDR3 protein. The table has some 110,000 distinct CDR3 sequences, over 30% seen once. Per germline, CDR1 MNHEY and CDR2 SVGEGT. The CDR3 spans 14 residues. Deletions cut 6 bases from V and 0 bases from J, with 6 bases between. This record belongs to a study of naive and memory T cell subsets. General study points: In CD4 and CD8 cells, diversity dropped from naive through EMRA. Naive and memory subsets had different power law exponents for TCR abundance.

Sequencing was performed on central memory CD4+ T cells from blood. V and J are TRBV6-2 or TRBV6-3 and TRBJ2-6; the D is unclear. The sequence was collected from a human donor in good health. CDR3 coding DNA: TGTGCCAGCAGGGGAAGCTCTGGGGCCAACGTCCTGACTTTC. The encoded protein is CASRGSSGANVLTF.